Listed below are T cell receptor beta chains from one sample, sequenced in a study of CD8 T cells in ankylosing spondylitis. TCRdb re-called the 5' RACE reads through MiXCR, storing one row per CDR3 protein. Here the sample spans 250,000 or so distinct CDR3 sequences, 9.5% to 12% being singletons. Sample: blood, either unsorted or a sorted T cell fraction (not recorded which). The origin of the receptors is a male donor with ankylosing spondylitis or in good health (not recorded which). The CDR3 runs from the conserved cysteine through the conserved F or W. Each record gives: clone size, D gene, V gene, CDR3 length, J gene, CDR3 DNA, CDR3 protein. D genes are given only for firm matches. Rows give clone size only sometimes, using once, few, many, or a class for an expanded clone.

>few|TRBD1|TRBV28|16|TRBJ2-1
TGTGCCAGCAGTGGTTGGACAGGTGCTCTCTACAATGAGCAGTTCTTC
CASSGWTGALYNEQFF
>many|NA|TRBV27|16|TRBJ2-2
TGTGCCAGCAGTCTAGACTGGTCTATGAACACCGGGGAGCTGTTTTTT
CASSLDWSMNTGELFF
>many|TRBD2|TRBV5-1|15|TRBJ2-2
TGCGCCAGCAGGACGGGGGGGCGCGACACCGGGGAGCTGTTTTTT
CASRTGGRDTGELFF
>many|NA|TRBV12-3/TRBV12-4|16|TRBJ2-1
TGTGCCAGCAGACCCCCTGGGGGGAGGTCCTACAATGAGCAGTTCTTC
CASRPPGGRSYNEQFF
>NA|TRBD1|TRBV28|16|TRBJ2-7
TGTGCCAGCAGTTCCCCCGGGGGGACAGGGTGGGACGAGCAGTACTTC
CASSSPGGTGWDEQYF
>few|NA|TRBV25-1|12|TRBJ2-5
TGTGCCAGCACTCCGGGACACGAGACCCAGTACTTC
CASTPGHETQYF
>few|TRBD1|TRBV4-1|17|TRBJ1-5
TGCGCCAGCAGCCAATTCATTCCGGGACAGTCGTCAGGGCCCCAGCATTTT
CASSQFIPGQSSGPQHF
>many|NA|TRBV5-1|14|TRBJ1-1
TGCGCCAGCAGCCATGGAGGGGCGACGGCTGAAGCTTTCTTT
CASSHGGATAEAFF
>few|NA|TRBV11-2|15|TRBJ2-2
TGTGCCAGCAGCTCCCTACAGGGTCATACCGGGGAGCTGTTTTTT
CASSSLQGHTGELFF
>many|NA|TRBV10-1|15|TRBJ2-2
TGCGCCAGCACCCCTGGACATTCGAACACCGGGGAGCTGTTTTTT
CASTPGHSNTGELFF
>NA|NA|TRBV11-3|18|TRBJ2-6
TGTGCCAGCAGTTTAGAGCCTTGGGGTGGCTCTGGGGCCAACGTCCTGACTTTC
CASSLEPWGGSGANVLTF
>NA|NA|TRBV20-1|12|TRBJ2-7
TGCAGTGCGTTGGGACTCATCGACGAGCAGTACTTC
CSALGLIDEQYF
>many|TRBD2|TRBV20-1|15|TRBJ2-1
TGCAGTGCTAGAGTGGCTAGCGGGTCCGACAATGAGCAGTTCTTC
CSARVASGSDNEQFF
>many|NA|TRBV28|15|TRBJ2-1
TGTGCCAGCAGTTTACCCACGGACTCTTACAATGAGCAGTTCTTC
CASSLPTDSYNEQFF
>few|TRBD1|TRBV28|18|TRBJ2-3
TGTGCCAGCAGTCCCGGACAGGGGGCGCATCCCGCGGCAGATACGCAGTATTTT
CASSPGQGAHPAADTQYF